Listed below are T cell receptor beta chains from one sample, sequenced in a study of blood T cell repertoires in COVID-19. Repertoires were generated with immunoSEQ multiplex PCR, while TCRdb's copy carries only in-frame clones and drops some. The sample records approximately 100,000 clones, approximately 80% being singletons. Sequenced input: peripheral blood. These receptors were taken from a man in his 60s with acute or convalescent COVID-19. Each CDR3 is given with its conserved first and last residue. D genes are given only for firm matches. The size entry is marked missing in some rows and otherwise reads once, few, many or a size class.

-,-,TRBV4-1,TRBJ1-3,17,CASSPMEGFRAGNTIYF,TGCGCCAGCAGCCCGATGGAGGGCTTTCGGGCTGGAAACACCATATATTTT
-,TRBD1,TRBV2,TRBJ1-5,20,CASSEAEPGQGVRSNQPQHF,TGTGCCAGCAGTGAAGCCGAACCGGGACAGGGGGTTAGGAGCAATCAGCCCCAGCATTTT
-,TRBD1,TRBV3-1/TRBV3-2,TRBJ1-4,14,CASSQRDRAEKLFF,TGTGCCAGCAGCCAAAGGGACAGGGCTGAAAAACTGTTTTTT
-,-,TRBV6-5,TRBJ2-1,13,CASRVVRYNEQFF,TGTGCCTCCAGGGTAGTGAGGTACAATGAGCAGTTCTTC
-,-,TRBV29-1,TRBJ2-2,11,CSVEDSGELFF,TGCAGCGTTGAAGATAGCGGGGAGCTGTTTTTT
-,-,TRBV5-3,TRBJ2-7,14,CARSSAGADYEQYF,TGTGCCAGAAGCTCCGCGGGTGCAGACTACGAGCAGTACTTC
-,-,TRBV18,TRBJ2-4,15,CASSPPNAAGNIQYF,TGTGCCAGCTCACCACCGAACGCCGCGGGAAACATTCAGTACTTC
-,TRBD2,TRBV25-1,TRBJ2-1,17,CASSEYLAGGAYNEQFF,TGTGCCAGCAGTGAATATCTCGCGGGGGGGGCATACAATGAGCAGTTCTTC
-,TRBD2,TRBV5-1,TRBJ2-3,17,CASSLFLTSGSADTQYF,TGCGCCAGCAGCTTGTTCCTTACTAGCGGGAGTGCAGATACGCAGTATTTT
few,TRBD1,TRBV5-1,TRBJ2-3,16,CASSETGGSLADTQYF,TGCGCCAGCAGCGAGACAGGGGGATCTTTAGCAGATACGCAGTATTTT
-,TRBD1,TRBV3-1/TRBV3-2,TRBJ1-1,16,CASSPTGTGFNTEAFF,TGTGCCAGCAGCCCCACTGGGACAGGGTTTAACACTGAAGCTTTCTTT
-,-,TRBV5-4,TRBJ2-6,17,CASSPPLALSGANVLTF,TGTGCCAGCAGCCCCCCCCTGGCTCTCTCTGGGGCCAACGTCCTGACTTTC
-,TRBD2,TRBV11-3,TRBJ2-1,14,CASSPGGALLVPFF,TGTGCCAGCAGCCCCGGGGGGGCACTTTTGGTTCCGTTCTTC
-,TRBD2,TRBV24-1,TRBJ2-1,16,CATSDWTSGGRNEQFF,TGTGCCACCAGTGATTGGACTAGCGGGGGGCGCAATGAGCAGTTCTTC
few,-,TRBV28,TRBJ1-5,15,CASRPDMSSNQPQHF,TGTGCCAGCAGGCCGGACATGTCAAGCAATCAGCCCCAGCATTTT
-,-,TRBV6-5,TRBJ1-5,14,CASFDRSGHQPQHF,TGTGCCAGCTTCGACAGGTCGGGTCATCAGCCCCAGCATTTT
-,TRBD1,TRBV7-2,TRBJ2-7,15,CASSLGGTGVYEQYF,TGTGCCAGCAGCTTAGGCGGGACAGGGGTCTACGAGCAGTACTTC
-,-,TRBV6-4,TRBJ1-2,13,CASSESGQSGYTF,TGTGCCAGCAGTGAAAGTGGGCAGTCCGGCTACACCTTC
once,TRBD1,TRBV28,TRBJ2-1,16,CASSPRTGAKGNEQFF,TGTGCCAGCAGTCCCAGGACAGGGGCTAAGGGCAATGAGCAGTTCTTC
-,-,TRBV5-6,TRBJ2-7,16,CASSPQPSGATYEQYF,TGTGCCAGCAGCCCCCAGCCCTCAGGGGCCACCTACGAGCAGTACTTC
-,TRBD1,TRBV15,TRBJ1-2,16,CATSRDGTGRGDGYTF,TGTGCCACCAGCAGAGACGGGACAGGGAGGGGAGATGGCTACACCTTC
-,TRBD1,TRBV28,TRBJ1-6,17,CASSEGQLGNYNSPLHF,TGTGCCAGCAGCGAGGGACAGTTAGGGAACTATAATTCACCCCTCCACTTT
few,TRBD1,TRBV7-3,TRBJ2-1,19,CASSDYPPRTGIGNNEQFF,TGTGCCAGCAGCGATTATCCCCCACGGACAGGGATAGGAAACAATGAGCAGTTCTTC
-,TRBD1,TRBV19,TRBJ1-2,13,CASRSGTDYGYTF,TGTGCCAGTAGGTCCGGGACAGACTATGGCTACACCTTC
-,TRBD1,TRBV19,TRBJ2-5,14,CASKGTGGAGTQYF,TGTGCCAGTAAGGGGACAGGGGGCGCGGGGACCCAGTACTTC
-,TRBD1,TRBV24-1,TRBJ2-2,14,CATRQGTNTGELFF,TGTGCCACCCGACAGGGGACGAACACCGGGGAGCTGTTTTTT
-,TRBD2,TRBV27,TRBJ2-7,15,CASSLSPSGIREQYF,TGTGCCAGCAGTTTATCTCCTAGCGGGATCCGCGAGCAGTACTTC
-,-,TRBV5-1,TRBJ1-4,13,CASRTDSREKLFF,TGCGCCAGCAGAACGGACTCGAGGGAAAAACTGTTTTTT
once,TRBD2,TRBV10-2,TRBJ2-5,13,CASSSGTKETQYF,TGCGCCAGCAGTTCCGGGACTAAGGAGACCCAGTACTTC
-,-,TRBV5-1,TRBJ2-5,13,CASRRQGLETQYF,TGCGCCAGCAGGCGGCAGGGTCTTGAGACCCAGTACTTC
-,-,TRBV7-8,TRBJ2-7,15,CASSLAGDTSYEQYF,TGTGCCAGCAGCTTAGCGGGGGACACTTCCTACGAGCAGTACTTC
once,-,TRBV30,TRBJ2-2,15,CAWSAGAVDTGELFF,TGTGCCTGGAGTGCGGGTGCGGTGGACACCGGGGAGCTGTTTTTT
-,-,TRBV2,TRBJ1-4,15,CASSEAGQGGEKLFF,TGTGCCAGCAGTGAAGCTGGGCAGGGTGGGGAAAAACTGTTTTTT
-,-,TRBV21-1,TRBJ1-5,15,CATLKSPGGVEPQHF,TGTGCCACCCTCAAGTCGCCAGGGGGCGTGGAGCCCCAGCATTTT
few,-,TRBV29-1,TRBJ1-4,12,CSVLSGDEKLFF,TGCAGCGTTTTGTCAGGGGATGAAAAACTGTTTTTT
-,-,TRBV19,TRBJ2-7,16,CASSKPQGTNSYEQYF,TGTGCCAGTAGTAAACCACAGGGAACCAACTCCTACGAGCAGTACTTC
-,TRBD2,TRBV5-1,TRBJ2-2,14,CASSSSGGARELFF,TGCGCCAGCAGCTCTAGCGGGGGGGCCCGGGAGCTGTTTTTT
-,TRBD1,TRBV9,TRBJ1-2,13,CASSPGQGSGYTF,TGTGCCAGCAGCCCGGGACAGGGAAGTGGCTACACCTTC
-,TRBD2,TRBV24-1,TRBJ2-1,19,CATSDPGASGVRFHNEQFF,TGTGCCACCAGTGATCCCGGTGCTAGCGGGGTCCGGTTCCACAATGAGCAGTTCTTC
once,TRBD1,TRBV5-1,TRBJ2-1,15,CASSLGQGGHNEQFF,TGCGCCAGCAGCTTGGGACAGGGGGGCCACAATGAGCAGTTCTTC
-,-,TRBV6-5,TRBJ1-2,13,CASSYDRSYGYTF,TGTGCCAGCAGTTACGACAGATCCTATGGCTACACCTTC
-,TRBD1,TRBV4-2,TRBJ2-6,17,CASSRGTDFSGANVLTF,TGTGCCAGCAGCCGTGGGACAGACTTTTCTGGGGCCAACGTCCTGACTTTC
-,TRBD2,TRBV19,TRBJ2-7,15,CASSIGGRGSYEQYF,TGTGCCAGTAGTATTGGCGGGAGGGGTTCCTACGAGCAGTACTTC
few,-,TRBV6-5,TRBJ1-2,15,CASSRGYGPNYGYTF,TGTGCCAGCAGCAGGGGTTACGGGCCCAACTATGGCTACACCTTC
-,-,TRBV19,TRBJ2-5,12,CASMPEQETQYF,TGTGCCAGTATGCCGGAGCAAGAGACCCAGTACTTC
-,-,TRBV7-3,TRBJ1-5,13,CASSLHGGQPQHF,TGTGCCAGCAGCTTACACGGTGGTCAGCCCCAGCATTTT
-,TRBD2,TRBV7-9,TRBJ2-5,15,CASSLAAGSRETQYF,TGTGCCAGCAGCTTAGCAGCGGGAAGCCGGGAGACCCAGTACTTC
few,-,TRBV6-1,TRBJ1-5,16,CASSEVRGSAYQPQHF,TGTGCCAGCAGTGAAGTGCGGGGGTCGGCTTATCAGCCCCAGCATTTT
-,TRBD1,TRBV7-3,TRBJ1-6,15,CASSLGDSQNSPLHF,TGTGCCAGCAGCTTGGGGGACAGCCAAAATTCACCCCTCCACTTT
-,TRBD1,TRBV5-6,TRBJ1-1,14,CASSFGTGHTEAFF,TGTGCCAGCAGCTTCGGGACAGGGCATACTGAAGCTTTCTTT
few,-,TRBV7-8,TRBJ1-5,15,CASSPLPAGLVAQHF,TGTGCCAGCAGCCCTCTACCGGCAGGGCTTGTGGCCCAGCATTTT
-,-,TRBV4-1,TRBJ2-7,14,CASSQVNEEWEQYF,TGCGCCAGCAGCCAAGTGAATGAGGAGTGGGAGCAGTACTTC